Listed here are 32 T cell receptor beta chains from one sample, sequenced in a study of blood T cell repertoires in COVID-19. Sequenced by immunoSEQ multiplex PCR; TCRdb stores in-frame clones only, minus some. The data contain around 300,000 clones, about 90% of them singletons. Sample: peripheral blood. All receptors derive from a woman in her thirties or forties with COVID-19, enrolled during active disease.

The chain combines TRBV27 with TRBJ2-5; 9 nucleotides agree with TRBD1. The trim removed 7 bases at V and 4 bases at J, leaving 19 bases unmatched. CDR1 is MNHEY and CDR2 is SMNVEV in the germline V gene (reference sequence). This CDR3 region has 18 residues. CDR3 nucleotides: TGTGCCAGCAAAGGGGTCACGGGGGACAGGGTTATATCAGAGACCCAGTACTTC. Translating it yields CASKGVTGDRVISETQYF.

The gene calls are TRBV5-4 and TRBJ2-1; 7 nucleotides match TRBD2. The CDR3 has 13 amino acids. Germline loops: CDR1 SGHNT, CDR2 YYREEE (reference sequence). The junction had 4 bases not matched to a gene; V was cut back by 2 bases and J by 8 bases. This chain's CDR3 is CASSFTSVDEQFF. The CDR3 DNA sequence: TGTGCCAGCAGCTTCACTAGCGTAGATGAGCAGTTCTTC.

The CDR3 loop reads CASTVLGLGGDYGYTF. Written as DNA, the CDR3 is TGTGCCAGCACCGTTCTAGGCCTTGGGGGGGACTATGGCTACACCTTC. The V call is TRBV2, the J call TRBJ1-2; tentative D call: TRBD1 (5 bases). Per germline, CDR1 SNHLY and CDR2 FYNNEI. This CDR3 comprises 16 residues. V gave up 7 bases and J gave up 3 bases, with 21 bases separating them.

The V call is TRBV4-3, the J call TRBJ1-6; D ambiguous. The CDR3 length is 14 residues. Trimming took 0 bases from V and 13 from J, leaving 13 bases between them. The germline V gene encodes CDR1 LGHNA and CDR2 YSLEER. The DNA of the CDR3 is TGCGCCAGCAGCCAAGAATTGATTAGAGGCCCCCTCCACTTT. Translation gives CASSQELIRGPLHF.

This clone came up once. V is TRBV9 and J is TRBJ2-2, with 8 positions matching TRBD1. Germline values: CDR1 SGDLS, CDR2 YYNGEE. This CDR3 region has 19 residues. The V gene end was trimmed by 0 bases and the J gene end by 4 bases; junction bases not matched to a gene: 14. Here the CDR3 DNA reads TGTGCCAGCAGCGTAGACCCTCGGACAGGGAAGGATGGCACCGGGGAGCTGTTTTTT. Residues: CASSVDPRTGKDGTGELFF.

This chain uses TRBV7-2 with TRBJ2-2; 7 nucleotides align to TRBD2. The CDR3 runs 15 residues. Per the germline V gene, CDR1 is SGHTA and CDR2 is FQGNSA. Trimming cost V 6 bases and J 6 bases; bases outside gene matches: 10. CDR3 in amino acids: CASRELALQAGELFF. CDR3 nucleotides: TGTGCCAGCAGAGAACTAGCGCTCCAGGCCGGGGAGCTGTTTTTT.

The V call is TRBV4-3, the J call TRBJ1-5; 8 bases map to TRBD1. J was trimmed by 9 bases and V by 0 bases; bases with no gene match: 7. Germline V lookup: CDR1 LGHNA, CDR2 YSLEER. The CDR3 has 15 amino acids. In nucleotides, the CDR3 is TGCGCCAGCAGCCAAGATCGGGCAGGGGGCCCGCCCCAGCATTTT. As protein: CASSQDRAGGPPQHF.

The chain combines TRBV5-6 with TRBJ1-5; the D gene is possibly TRBD1 (5 bases). CDR1 is SGHDT and CDR2 is YYEEEE in the germline V gene. Between the trimmed V and J ends, which lost 5 bases and 15 bases, there was a span of 12 bases. The CDR3 consists of 10 residues. CDR3 region: CASRCDSRHF. The CDR3, as DNA: TGTGCCAGCAGGTGTGACAGCCGGCATTTT.

V and J are TRBV4-3 and TRBJ2-3; tentatively, D is TRBD2 (5 bases). V dropped 3 bases and J dropped 0 bases, with 10 bases sitting between them. The CDR3 length is 15 residues. Germline V gene data show CDR1 as LGHNA and CDR2 as YSLEER. The CDR3 sequence: CASSQRAQSTDTQYF. As DNA, the CDR3 is TGCGCCAGCAGCCAGCGGGCACAAAGCACAGATACGCAGTATTTT.

V gene TRBV28 combines with J gene TRBJ2-3; a possible D gene is TRBD1 (6 bases). Germline V gene lookup returns CDR1 MDHEN and CDR2 SYDVKM. The CDR3 runs 17 residues. Between the trimmed V and J ends, which lost 2 bases and 3 bases, there was a span of 18 bases. This CDR3 is CASSLGLRTQGTDTQYF. CDR3 nucleotide sequence: TGTGCCAGCAGTTTAGGTCTGAGGACTCAGGGGACAGATACGCAGTATTTT.

This clone has just a few counts. Other DNA sequences in the same sample also yield this CDR3. V usage is TRBV18 and J usage is TRBJ1-5, with TRBD1 matching 9 bases. After removal of 3 bases from V and 5 bases from J, the junction contained 2 bases not matched to a gene. This CDR3 is 14 amino acids long. The germline CDR1 and CDR2 sequences are KGHSH and LQKENI. This CDR3 reads CASSPRTGDQPQHF. DNA of the CDR3: TGTGCCAGCTCACCTCGGACAGGGGATCAGCCCCAGCATTTT.

The chain links TRBV5-4 to TRBJ2-5; perhaps TRBD1 as D (5 bases). CDR3 size: 13 residues. From germline, CDR1 is SGHNT and CDR2 YYREEE (reference sequence). V was pared by 1 base and J by 4 bases, with 8 bases between. The CDR3 here is CASSLKGPETQYF. CDR3 nucleotides: TGTGCCAGCAGCTTGAAGGGGCCAGAGACCCAGTACTTC. The whole variable domain, remainder taken from reference TRBV5-4 and TRBJ2-5, is ETGVTQSPTHLIKTRGQQVTLRCSSQSGHNTVSWYQQALGQGPQFIFQYYREEENGRGNFPPRFSGLQFPNYSSELNVNALELDDSALYLCASSLKGPETQYFGPGTRLLVL.

The chain links TRBV6-5 to TRBJ1-1, with D unclear. V was trimmed by 6 bases and J by 4 bases, leaving 18 bases between them. CDR3 size: 15 residues. CDR1 MNHEY and CDR2 SVGAGI come from the germline V gene. The CDR3 DNA reads TGTGCCAGCAGAACGGATAGGGTGGGAGGCACTGAAGCTTTCTTT. It yields the protein CASRTDRVGGTEAFF.

J is TRBJ2-7 and V is TRBV27; 8 bases line up with TRBD1. The CDR3 is made up of 15 amino acids. Germline trimming cut 5 bases from V and 6 bases from J; bases unmatched to any gene: 12. Per the germline V gene, CDR1 is MNHEY and CDR2 is SMNVEV (reference sequence). Written as DNA, the CDR3 is TGTGCCAGCAGTCCAACCGGGACAGGTGATCTCGAGCAGTACTTC. It codes for CASSPTGTGDLEQYF.

The V gene is TRBV28, the J gene TRBJ2-3; TRBD1 matches 10 bases. This CDR3 has 15 amino acids. Trimming took 5 bases from V and 5 from J; bases not matched to a gene: 7. Germline CDR1 reads MDHEN; CDR2 reads SYDVKM. The CDR3 sequence: CASSRPGQGRDTQYF. The CDR3 DNA sequence: TGTGCCAGCAGTCGCCCGGGACAGGGGAGAGATACGCAGTATTTT.

V gene TRBV11-2 combines with J gene TRBJ1-2; D is unclear. This CDR3 has 15 residues. Trimming cost V 2 bases and J 0 bases, with 10 bases left between them. The germline gives CDR1 SGHAT, CDR2 FQNNGV. CDR3: CASSLTAAANYGYTF. For the CDR3, the DNA is TGTGCCAGCAGCTTAACGGCTGCGGCTAACTATGGCTACACCTTC.

The chain combines TRBV3-1 (or the pseudogene TRBV3-2) with TRBJ1-5, with 7 bases matching TRBD1. Per the germline V gene, CDR1 is LGHDT and CDR2 is YNNKEL (reference sequence). The CDR3 is made up of 16 amino acids. V gave up 3 bases and J gave up 7 bases; unmatched junction bases: 12. CDR3 DNA sequence: TGTGCCAGCAGCCAGACATCGAGGGGGCTGGGACAGCCCCAGCATTTT. The encoded protein is CASSQTSRGLGQPQHF.

The gene calls are TRBV20-1 and TRBJ2-5; D unclear. The germline V gene encodes CDR1 DFQATT and CDR2 SNEGSKA (reference sequence). This CDR3 region has 12 residues. V gave up 3 bases and J gave up 2 bases, with 7 bases separating them. DNA for the CDR3: TGCAGTGCTAGTCGCCAGCAAGAGACCCAGTACTTC. It encodes CSASRQQETQYF.

CDR3 nucleotide sequence: TGTGCCAGTAGTATGGGACAAAAACGGTCTCGCAATCAGCCCCAGCATTTT. Translated, it gives CASSMGQKRSRNQPQHF. This chain links TRBV19 with TRBJ1-5, with D tentatively TRBD1 (6 bases). Germline CDR1 and CDR2: LNHDA and SQIVND (reference sequence). V was pared by 3 bases and J by 2 bases, with 17 bases between. The CDR3 runs 17 residues. Drawing the rest from reference TRBV19 and TRBJ1-5, the complete variable domain is DGGITQSPKYLFRKEGQNVTLSCEQNLNHDAMYWYRQDPGQGLRLIYYSQIVNDFQKGDIAEGYSVSREKKESFPLTVTSAQKNPTAFYLCASSMGQKRSRNQPQHFGDGTRLSIL.

This clone has only a few counts. The rearrangement uses TRBV5-1 and TRBJ2-2; no clear D gene. This CDR3 region has 14 residues. V was cut by 4 bases and J by 2 bases, with 9 bases left in between. Germline V gene lookup returns CDR1 SGHRS and CDR2 YFSETQ. DNA for the CDR3: TGCGCCAGCAGCCAAGCACCTAACACCGGGGAGCTGTTTTTT. Translating gives CASSQAPNTGELFF.

The chain links TRBV5-1 to TRBJ1-6, with 7 nucleotides matching TRBD1. From germline, CDR1 is SGHRS and CDR2 YFSETQ. V lost 4 bases, J lost 10 bases, and 8 bases stayed unmatched. The CDR3 has 14 residues. CDR3 residues: CASSARQGSSPLHF. The CDR3 nucleotides read TGCGCCAGCAGCGCCCGACAGGGTTCGTCACCCCTCCACTTT.

The chain recombines TRBV7-2 with TRBJ2-3, with 10 bases matching TRBD2. This CDR3 is built from 19 residues. After removal of 2 bases from V and 0 bases from J, the junction contained 11 bases not matched to a gene. Germline V gene data show CDR1 as SGHTA and CDR2 as FQGNSA. This CDR3 is CASSLIISAGGPSTDTQYF. CDR3 nucleotide sequence: TGTGCCAGCAGCTTAATTATCTCAGCGGGAGGGCCTAGCACAGATACGCAGTATTTT.

The chain joins TRBV18 to TRBJ2-1; 7 bases map to TRBD1. Germline V CDR1 and CDR2: KGHSH, LQKENI. V was pared by 6 bases and J by 8 bases, with 13 bases of the junction left unmatched. This CDR3 is 15 amino acids long. CDR3 in DNA: TGTGCCAGCTCCCCCCAGCACAGGGGCAGCGATGAGCAGTTCTTC. Amino acids: CASSPQHRGSDEQFF.

V is TRBV6-5 and J is TRBJ2-5; 8 bases fit TRBD1. Germline V gene lookup returns CDR1 MNHEY and CDR2 SVGAGI. The ends lost 6 bases at V and 1 base at J; junction bases unmatched: 7. This CDR3 is 15 amino acids long. The CDR3 nucleotides read TGTGCCAGCAGCTTGGGACAGGTGGCCCAAGAGACCCAGTACTTC. Its translation: CASSLGQVAQETQYF.

CDR3 in amino acids: CASSLPGQFQETQYF. The DNA of the CDR3 is TGTGCCAGCAGCTTACCCGGACAGTTCCAAGAGACCCAGTACTTC. The chain recombines TRBV7-9 with TRBJ2-5; D might be TRBD1 (6 bases). Germline V gene lookup returns CDR1 SEHNR and CDR2 FQNEAQ (reference sequence). The CDR3 runs to 15 residues. Trimming removed 2 bases at V and 1 base at J, with 11 bases between.

The chain links TRBV5-1 to TRBJ1-2; 9 bases align to TRBD1. V shed 4 bases and J 7 bases; nucleotides not matched to a gene: 5. Germline V gene data show CDR1 as SGHRS and CDR2 as YFSETQ. This CDR3 has 13 amino acids. The CDR3 region is CASSEGQGPGYTF. The CDR3 nucleotides read TGCGCCAGCAGCGAAGGACAGGGGCCTGGCTACACCTTC.

The gene calls are TRBV2 and TRBJ1-5; no clear D gene. Trimming took off 5 bases at V and 5 bases at J, with 10 bases between the two ends. Germline CDR1 is SNHLY and CDR2 is FYNNEI. This CDR3 contains 13 residues. CDR3 DNA: TGTGCCAGCAGTTTCCGACGGGATCAGCCCCAGCATTTT. Translation: CASSFRRDQPQHF.

The V call is TRBV27, the J call TRBJ2-5, with 10 bases matching TRBD2. The V segment lost 6 bases and the J segment 5 bases; nucleotides outside the gene matches: 9. Germline values: CDR1 MNHEY, CDR2 SMNVEV (reference sequence). The CDR3 totals 15 residues. For the CDR3, the DNA is TGTGCCAGCAGCCGTCTAGCGGGAGTATTTGAGACCCAGTACTTC. Encoded protein: CASSRLAGVFETQYF.

This chain uses TRBV30 with TRBJ2-7, with D tentatively TRBD1 (6 bases). The CDR3 is made up of 12 amino acids. V lost 5 bases and J lost 2, with 10 bases in between. Germline loops: CDR1 GTSNPN, CDR2 SVGIG (reference sequence). The DNA of the CDR3 is TGTGCCTGGGAGACAGGTCCCTACGAGCAGTACTTC. Translating gives CAWETGPYEQYF.

This chain links TRBV6-5 with TRBJ1-3; maybe TRBD1 (5 bases). Trimming left V 6 bases short and J 4 bases short, with 13 bases between. Per germline, CDR1 MNHEY and CDR2 SVGAGI. The CDR3 covers 14 residues. CDR3 residues: CASSYTGTGNTIYF. In nucleotides, the CDR3 is TGTGCCAGCAGCTATACAGGAACGGGAAACACCATATATTTT.

This chain joins TRBV19 and TRBJ1-3; TRBD1 matches at 7 bases. This CDR3 comprises 15 residues. Germline V gives CDR1 LNHDA, CDR2 SQIVND (reference sequence). Trimming at V came to 2 bases and at J to 4 bases, leaving 5 bases not matched to a gene. This CDR3 reads CASSIRQGGGNTIYF. CDR3 coding DNA: TGTGCCAGTAGTATACGACAGGGAGGCGGAAACACCATATATTTT.

The gene calls are TRBV4-3 and TRBJ1-2, with 7 bases fitting TRBD1. J was trimmed by 5 bases and V by 3 bases; bases with no gene match: 6. CDR3 length equals 14 residues. CDR1 and CDR2 from the germline V gene are LGHNA and YSLEER. The CDR3, as DNA: TGCGCCAGCAGCCACTATGGGGACAGATATGGCTACACCTTC. The encoded protein is CASSHYGDRYGYTF.